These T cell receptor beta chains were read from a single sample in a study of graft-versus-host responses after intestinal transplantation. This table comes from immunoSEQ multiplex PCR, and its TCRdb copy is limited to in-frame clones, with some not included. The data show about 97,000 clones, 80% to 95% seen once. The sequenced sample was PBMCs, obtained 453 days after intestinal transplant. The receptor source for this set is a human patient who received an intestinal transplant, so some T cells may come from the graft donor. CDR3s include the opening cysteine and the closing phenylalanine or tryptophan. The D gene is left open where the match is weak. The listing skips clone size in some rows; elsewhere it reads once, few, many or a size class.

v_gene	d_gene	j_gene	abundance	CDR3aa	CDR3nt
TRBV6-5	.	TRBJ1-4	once	CASSYGQGREKLFF	TGTGCCAGCAGTTACGGGCAGGGGCGGGAAAAACTGTTTTTT
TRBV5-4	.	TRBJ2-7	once	CASSLEPGSSYEQYF	TGTGCCAGCAGCTTGGAGCCAGGGAGCTCCTACGAGCAGTACTTC
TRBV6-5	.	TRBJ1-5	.	CASSYVGGGNQPQHF	TGTGCCAGCAGTTACGTGGGGGGCGGCAATCAGCCCCAGCATTTT
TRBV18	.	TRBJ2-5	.	CASSPPAGEFWETQYF	TGTGCCAGCTCACCACCCGCAGGGGAATTTTGGGAGACCCAGTACTTC
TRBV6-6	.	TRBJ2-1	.	CASMGGSYNEQFF	TGTGCCAGCATGGGGGGCTCCTACAATGAGCAGTTCTTC
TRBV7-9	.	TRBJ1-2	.	CASSSEVAATNYGYTF	TGTGCCAGCAGCTCCGAAGTCGCAGCCACTAACTATGGCTACACCTTC
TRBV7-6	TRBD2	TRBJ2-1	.	CASSLRLAGFPGSYNEQFF	TGTGCCAGCAGCTTAAGGCTAGCGGGGTTCCCGGGATCCTACAATGAGCAGTTCTTC
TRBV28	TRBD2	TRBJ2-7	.	CASSLSRTSEYYEQYF	TGTGCCAGCAGTTTATCCCGGACTAGCGAGTACTACGAGCAGTACTTC
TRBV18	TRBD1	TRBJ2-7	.	CASSVTGGYEQYF	TGTGCCAGCTCAGTCACAGGGGGCTACGAGCAGTACTTC
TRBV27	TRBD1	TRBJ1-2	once	CASSSGDSYGYTF	TGTGCCAGCAGTTCCGGGGACAGCTATGGCTACACCTTC
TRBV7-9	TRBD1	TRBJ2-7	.	CASSPRDRVGEQYF	TGTGCCAGCAGCCCAAGGGACAGGGTCGGCGAGCAGTACTTC
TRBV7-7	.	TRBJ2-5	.	CASSSDRQETQYF	TGTGCTAGCAGCTCGGACAGACAAGAGACCCAGTACTTC
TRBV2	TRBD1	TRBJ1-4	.	CASRVTGSNEKLFF	TGTGCCAGCAGGGTGACAGGGTCTAATGAAAAACTGTTTTTT
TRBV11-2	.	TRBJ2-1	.	CASSLDREEQFF	TGTGCCAGCAGCTTAGATAGGGAGGAGCAGTTCTTC
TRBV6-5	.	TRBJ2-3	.	CASSYSTAGGDTQYF	TGTGCCAGCAGTTACTCGACTGCTGGTGGAGATACGCAGTATTTT
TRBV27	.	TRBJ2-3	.	CASSWDLPRTTTSTDTQYF	TGTGCCAGCAGTTGGGACCTCCCCAGGACTACAACTAGCACAGATACGCAGTATTTT
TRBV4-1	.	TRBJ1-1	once	CASSQDWFGGLGSDTEAFF	TGCGCCAGCAGCCAAGATTGGTTCGGCGGGCTCGGGTCGGACACTGAAGCTTTCTTT
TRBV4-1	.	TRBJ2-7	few	CASSRGLAVSSYEQYF	TGCGCCAGCAGCCGGGGGCTAGCGGTAAGCTCCTACGAGCAGTACTTC
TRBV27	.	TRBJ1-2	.	CASSPGFGYTF	TGTGCCAGCAGCCCCGGGTTTGGCTACACCTTC
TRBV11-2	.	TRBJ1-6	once	CASSLFFRVAHSPLHF	TGTGCCAGCAGCTTATTCTTCAGGGTAGCTCATTCACCCCTCCACTTT
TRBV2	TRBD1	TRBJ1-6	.	CATGQALGSPLHF	TGTGCCACCGGACAGGCCCTAGGTTCACCCCTCCACTTT
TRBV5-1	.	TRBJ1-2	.	CASSLGQAVRGYTF	TGCGCCAGCAGCTTGGGGCAGGCGGTGCGGGGCTACACCTTC
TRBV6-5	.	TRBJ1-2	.	CASSGAGDKGGYTF	TGTGCCAGCAGTGGGGCCGGAGATAAGGGTGGCTACACCTTC
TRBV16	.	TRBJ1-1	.	CASSQEGFMAEAFF	TGTGCCAGCAGCCAAGAGGGGTTTATGGCTGAAGCTTTCTTT
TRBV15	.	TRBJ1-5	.	CATSRGGGSYQPQHF	TGTGCCACCAGCAGAGGGGGGGGCAGCTATCAGCCCCAGCATTTT
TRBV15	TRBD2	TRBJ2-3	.	CATSRLAGGDTDTQYF	TGTGCCACCAGCCGACTAGCGGGGGGGGACACAGATACGCAGTATTTT
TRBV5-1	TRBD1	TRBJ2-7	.	CASSFAGGNYEQYF	TGCGCCAGCAGCTTCGCAGGGGGCAACTACGAGCAGTACTTC
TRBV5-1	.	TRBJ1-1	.	CASSSRRVGGSDTEAFF	TGCGCCAGCAGCTCCCGGCGGGTGGGAGGGTCGGACACTGAAGCTTTCTTT
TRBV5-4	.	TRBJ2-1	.	CASSLEFSDEQFF	TGTGCCAGCAGCTTGGAATTTTCTGATGAGCAGTTCTTC
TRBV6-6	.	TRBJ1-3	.	CASSGVSPTIYF	TGTGCCAGCAGTGGGGTCTCCCCCACCATATATTTT
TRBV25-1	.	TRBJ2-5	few	CASQSEGGETQYF	TGTGCCAGCCAATCTGAGGGGGGCGAGACCCAGTACTTC